This T cell receptor (beta chain) was documented in a study of CD8+CD57+ T cells in acquired aplastic anemia. With V trimmed by 5 bases and J by 5 bases, 2 bases remained unmatched. The CDR3 is 14 amino acids. Germline values: CDR1 SEHNR, CDR2 FQNEAQ (reference sequence). This clonotype was counted between two and nine times. The study profiled TCR beta VDJ and CDR3 using genomic DNA as template. MiXCR was run by TCRdb on the reads, yielding one entry per CDR3 protein. The sample has around 170,000 distinct CDR3 sequences, 55% to 75% seen once; the top ten hold about 48%. This TCR derives from a human donor in good health. The chain has TRBV7-9 and TRBJ1-4; 10 nucleotides align to TRBD1. The sample consisted of sorted CD4+, CD8+, or CD8+CD57+ T cells (not recorded which) from PBMCs. The CDR3 reads CASSLTGGNEKLFF. For the CDR3, the DNA is TGTGCCAGCAGCCTGACAGGGGGCAATGAAAAACTGTTTTTT.